Given below is one TCR beta chain in context. This clone's antigen is unknown. The input lacks base qualities; no much larger clone sits a single base away. This sample is drawn from a study of blood T cell repertoires in COVID-19 (dated by TCRdb to the early 2020s). For the wider study: The collaborator samples originated in the United States, Italy and Spain and spanned the acute and convalescent phases of COVID-19. The prospective study material was composed of cDNA or gDNA derived from T cells, B-cell-depleted T cells, or PBMCs. The dataset comprised deeply sampled blood TCRbeta repertoires from subjects exposed to, actively infected with, or recovered from COVID-19. The repertoires were released in a freely available public database intended as a resource for research on the immune response to SARS-CoV-2. Samples were obtained from the ongoing ImmuneRACE study (first 160 participants) and from over 1,000 subjects provided by 6 global collaborators. The sample metadata nearly always contained a de-identified subject ID, COVID-19 status, age in years and sex. Where HLA class I and class II types were available, the types were taken from metadata supplied by the sample provider, not from assay-based typing.

The paper's findings and limits, for the study overall: Clinical and demographic metadata were provided uncurated, with the amount varying by source and participant.

Measured from the cysteine to the phenylalanine, the CDR3 is 13 residues long. Solely the CDR3 DNA is kept, with 39 bases framed from the first base. As encoded in the germline V gene, CDR1 is SQVTM while CDR2 is ANQGSEA. The germline V end is reduced by 5 bases and the J end by 7 bases; junction bases left unmatched: 6. The immunoSEQ Assay, a bias-controlled multiplex PCR, was used to amplify TCRbeta CDR3 regions from genomic DNA. For the original study's pipeline: The number of nucleated cells in each sample was estimated from the amplification of reference gene primers within the assay. To quantify the absolute abundance of each unique TCRbeta CDR3 rearrangement, sequence reads were collapsed and filtered. For each sample, productive Simpson clonality was calculated as the square root of Simpson's diversity index across productive rearrangements. TCRdb obtained this table from immuneACCESS and retained in-frame rearrangements with V and J assigned. These tables miss some clones; where compared with another copy, unresolved V genes account for less than half of the shortfall, and the remainder is unexplained. V, J and clone size are taken as reported in that table, and D and trimming were inferred from the DNA itself. For this sample there are 150,000 to 200,000 clones; roughly 93% appear just once. Of the sample, about 5% is held by the ten largest clones.

At one collaborating source in Seattle, patients were enrolled during active infection and were followed longitudinally through the course of disease. Collaborating institutions collected whole blood in K2EDTA tubes following their own protocols. For TCRbeta analysis, collaborators shipped samples in one of three forms: frozen whole blood, isolated PBMCs, or DNA extracted from either of those sample types. Sequenced sample: peripheral blood. The origin of this receptor is a man aged 18 to 35 with COVID-19, enrolled during active disease. The chain is encoded by TRBV29-1 joined to TRBJ1-2; 11 nucleotides in the junction match TRBD1. The nucleotide sequence reads as follows: TGCAGCGTTTATGGACAGGGGGCTTTTGGCTACACCTTC. The translation is CSVYGQGAFGYTF.